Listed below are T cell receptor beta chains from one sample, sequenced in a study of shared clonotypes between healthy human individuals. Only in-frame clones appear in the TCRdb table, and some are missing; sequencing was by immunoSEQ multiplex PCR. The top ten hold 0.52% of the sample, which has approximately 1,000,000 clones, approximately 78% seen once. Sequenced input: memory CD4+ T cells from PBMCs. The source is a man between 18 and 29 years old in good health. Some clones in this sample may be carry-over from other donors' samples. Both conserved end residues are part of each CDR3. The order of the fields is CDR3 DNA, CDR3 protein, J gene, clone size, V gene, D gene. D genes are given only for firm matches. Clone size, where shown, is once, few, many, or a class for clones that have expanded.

DNA: TGTGCCACTCATGGACCGTACACTGAAGCTTTCTTT
CDR3: CATHGPYTEAFF
J: TRBJ1-1
size: few
V: TRBV25-1
D: NA

DNA: TGTGCCAGCAGCCTATACGGGCAAAGGGCCCACGAGCAGTACTTC
CDR3: CASSLYGQRAHEQYF
J: TRBJ2-7
size: NA
V: TRBV5-6
D: NA

DNA: TGCAGCGTTGAGTCGCTAGCGGGAGATACGCAGTATTTT
CDR3: CSVESLAGDTQYF
J: TRBJ2-3
size: once
V: TRBV29-1
D: TRBD2

DNA: TGTGCCAGCTCACAACAAATGGACCCCAAAGAGACCCAGTACTTC
CDR3: CASSQQMDPKETQYF
J: TRBJ2-5
size: NA
V: TRBV18
D: NA

DNA: TGTGCCAGCAGTGAACGGGGCGCATCAACGACTCCCCACTTC
CDR3: CASSERGASTTPHF
J: TRBJ2-7
size: NA
V: TRBV6-1
D: NA

DNA: TGTGCCAGCTCACCTACCTGGGGTTCCGAAGCTTTCTTT
CDR3: CASSPTWGSEAFF
J: TRBJ1-1
size: NA
V: TRBV18
D: NA

DNA: TGTGCCAGCAGCTTGAGGGGTGAAACCTACGAGCAGTACTTC
CDR3: CASSLRGETYEQYF
J: TRBJ2-7
size: NA
V: TRBV5-4
D: NA

DNA: TGTGCCAGCAGTGCGACGGGGCTGCGAAACTATGGCTACACCTTC
CDR3: CASSATGLRNYGYTF
J: TRBJ1-2
size: NA
V: TRBV2
D: NA

DNA: TGCGCCAGCAGCTTGCCCAGGACAGGGAAGGACTACGAGCAGTACTTC
CDR3: CASSLPRTGKDYEQYF
J: TRBJ2-7
size: NA
V: TRBV5-1
D: TRBD1

DNA: TGTGCCAGCACGGGTGGGGTCGGCAATCAGCCCCAGCATTTT
CDR3: CASTGGVGNQPQHF
J: TRBJ1-5
size: once
V: TRBV28
D: NA

DNA: TGTGCCAGCTCATCGCTACTTGTCAAGCGGGAGGGCCAGAATGAGCAGTTCTTC
CDR3: CASSSLLVKREGQNEQFF
J: TRBJ2-1
size: NA
V: TRBV18
D: TRBD2

DNA: TGTGCCAGCAGCTCCGACGGGACGGAGTACAATGAGCAGTTCTTC
CDR3: CASSSDGTEYNEQFF
J: TRBJ2-1
size: NA
V: TRBV7-3
D: NA

DNA: TGTGCCAGCACCTCCAGCCGGGCAGGGAATAATGGCTACACCTTC
CDR3: CASTSSRAGNNGYTF
J: TRBJ1-2
size: NA
V: TRBV27
D: NA

DNA: TGTGCCAGCAGTTACTCCGACTTCGGCAATCAGCCCCAGCATTTT
CDR3: CASSYSDFGNQPQHF
J: TRBJ1-5
size: NA
V: TRBV6-6
D: NA

DNA: TGTGCCAGCAGCCCCGGGGGCATAGAGCAGTTCTTC
CDR3: CASSPGGIEQFF
J: TRBJ2-1
size: NA
V: TRBV4-2
D: NA

DNA: TGTGCCATCAGTGACCCGGCCTTAGCGGGAGTTACAGATACGCAGTATTTT
CDR3: CAISDPALAGVTDTQYF
J: TRBJ2-3
size: many
V: TRBV10-3
D: TRBD2

DNA: TGTGCCAGCAGACAACTTACAAACACCGGGGAGCTGTTTTTT
CDR3: CASRQLTNTGELFF
J: TRBJ2-2
size: NA
V: TRBV7-9
D: NA

DNA: TGTGCCAGCAGTGATTTGAGGACAACCTACGAGCAGTACTTC
CDR3: CASSDLRTTYEQYF
J: TRBJ2-7
size: NA
V: TRBV6-1
D: NA

DNA: TGCAGCGTGGGACAGTACAATCAGCCCCAGCATTTT
CDR3: CSVGQYNQPQHF
J: TRBJ1-5
size: NA
V: TRBV29-1
D: TRBD1

DNA: TGTGCTAGTGGTTTATCGAGCCCGGGAGACCAAGAGACCCAGTACTTC
CDR3: CASGLSSPGDQETQYF
J: TRBJ2-5
size: once
V: TRBV12-5
D: NA

DNA: TGTGCCAGCAGTGGGGCCGGGGGCCAGACCCAGTACTTC
CDR3: CASSGAGGQTQYF
J: TRBJ2-5
size: NA
V: TRBV6-1
D: NA

DNA: TGTGCCAGCAACCTCGCAGGGGGCGCCAAAAACATTCAGTACTTC
CDR3: CASNLAGGAKNIQYF
J: TRBJ2-4
size: NA
V: TRBV5-8
D: TRBD1

DNA: TGCGCCAGCAGCCGTGAGCGGAGAACCGGGGAGCTGTTTTTT
CDR3: CASSRERRTGELFF
J: TRBJ2-2
size: NA
V: TRBV5-1
D: NA

DNA: TGTGCCAGCAGTTTCCTCGGGACAGGGATACAAGAGACCCAGTACTTC
CDR3: CASSFLGTGIQETQYF
J: TRBJ2-5
size: NA
V: TRBV27
D: TRBD1

DNA: TGTGCCAGCAGCGTAGTTTTGAATGGGGATACGCAGTATTTT
CDR3: CASSVVLNGDTQYF
J: TRBJ2-3
size: NA
V: TRBV9
D: NA

DNA: TGTGCCAGCAGTCCGGGCACTAGAAACACCATATATTTT
CDR3: CASSPGTRNTIYF
J: TRBJ1-3
size: NA
V: TRBV27
D: NA

DNA: TGTGCCAGCAGTCAGACAGGGATAGGTGAAAAACTGTTTTTT
CDR3: CASSQTGIGEKLFF
J: TRBJ1-4
size: NA
V: TRBV28
D: TRBD1

DNA: TGTGCCAGCAGCTTAGACGGTGAAGGGAGAGCTTTCTTT
CDR3: CASSLDGEGRAFF
J: TRBJ1-1
size: NA
V: TRBV7-8
D: NA

DNA: TGTGCCAGCAGCGAGGGGACGGCCCCTACCTATGGCTACACCTTC
CDR3: CASSEGTAPTYGYTF
J: TRBJ1-2
size: NA
V: TRBV6-1
D: NA

DNA: TGCGCCAGCAGCGCGGAGGCCAGGGGGAGCACTGAAGCTTTCTTT
CDR3: CASSAEARGSTEAFF
J: TRBJ1-1
size: NA
V: TRBV5-1
D: TRBD1

DNA: TGTGCCAGCAGCTCCTCGGTAGGGCTCAACGAGCAGTACTTC
CDR3: CASSSSVGLNEQYF
J: TRBJ2-7
size: NA
V: TRBV11-2
D: NA

DNA: TGTGCCAGCTCAGTTTCTCGACAGGACAAAAACATTCAGTACTTC
CDR3: CASSVSRQDKNIQYF
J: TRBJ2-4
size: NA
V: TRBV18
D: NA

DNA: TGTGCCAGCAAGTCGACAGGGGGCGGTGGCTACACCTTC
CDR3: CASKSTGGGGYTF
J: TRBJ1-2
size: NA
V: TRBV6-1
D: TRBD1

DNA: TGTGCCAGCAGGCCGGGACTAGCGGGAGGGCCTCTTGAGCAGTTCTTC
CDR3: CASRPGLAGGPLEQFF
J: TRBJ2-1
size: NA
V: TRBV5-6
D: TRBD2

DNA: TGTGCCAGCAGCTCCCAGAGCTCCTACGAGCAGTACTTC
CDR3: CASSSQSSYEQYF
J: TRBJ2-7
size: few
V: TRBV5-6
D: NA

DNA: TGTGCCAGCTCCTCAATAGCGGGCCTCCAAACAGATACGCAGTATTTT
CDR3: CASSSIAGLQTDTQYF
J: TRBJ2-3
size: few
V: TRBV25-1
D: TRBD2

DNA: TGTGCCAGCAGGTGGGGTAGCGGGGAGACCCAGTACTTC
CDR3: CASRWGSGETQYF
J: TRBJ2-5
size: few
V: TRBV28
D: TRBD2

DNA: TGTGCCAAAGTCACCTCTTACGAGCAGTACTTC
CDR3: CAKVTSYEQYF
J: TRBJ2-7
size: few
V: TRBV5-3
D: NA

DNA: TGTGCCAGCGCGGGGCTAGCGTCTTACAATGAGCAGTTCTTC
CDR3: CASAGLASYNEQFF
J: TRBJ2-1
size: NA
V: TRBV11-2
D: NA

DNA: TGTGCCAGCAGTGAAGGAGGAACCTCGGCGTGGGGCACAGATACGCAGTATTTT
CDR3: CASSEGGTSAWGTDTQYF
J: TRBJ2-3
size: NA
V: TRBV6-1
D: NA

DNA: TGTGCCTGGATTCGCGGGAGTTGGGGCAATGAGCAGTTCTTC
CDR3: CAWIRGSWGNEQFF
J: TRBJ2-1
size: NA
V: TRBV30
D: TRBD2

DNA: TGTGCCAGCAGCTTAGCCCGCGGACCGAACACCGGGGAGCTGTTTTTT
CDR3: CASSLARGPNTGELFF
J: TRBJ2-2
size: NA
V: TRBV7-8
D: NA

DNA: TGTGCCAGCAGCCCGGGTCTATTAAACTATGGCTACACCTTC
CDR3: CASSPGLLNYGYTF
J: TRBJ1-2
size: NA
V: TRBV7-2
D: NA

DNA: TGTGCCAGCAGACAATTTAGCACAGATACGCAGTATTTT
CDR3: CASRQFSTDTQYF
J: TRBJ2-3
size: NA
V: TRBV28
D: NA

DNA: TGTGCCAGCAGTTACTCCAGGCTAGCGGTCCCCGGGGAGCTGTTTTTT
CDR3: CASSYSRLAVPGELFF
J: TRBJ2-2
size: NA
V: TRBV6-5
D: TRBD2

DNA: TGCGCCAGCAGCCAAGTAACGAGGGATGGCGAGCAGTACTTC
CDR3: CASSQVTRDGEQYF
J: TRBJ2-7
size: NA
V: TRBV4-3
D: NA

DNA: TGTGCCAGCAGTCTAAGACGGGGCACAGATACGCAGTATTTT
CDR3: CASSLRRGTDTQYF
J: TRBJ2-3
size: NA
V: TRBV27
D: NA

DNA: TGCGCCAGCAGGAAAAGGGTCAGCACAGATACGCAGTATTTT
CDR3: CASRKRVSTDTQYF
J: TRBJ2-3
size: NA
V: TRBV5-1
D: NA

DNA: TGTGCCAGCAGCCCTCCCGGGACAGGTTCCTACGAGCAGTACTTC
CDR3: CASSPPGTGSYEQYF
J: TRBJ2-7
size: few
V: TRBV7-2
D: TRBD1

DNA: TGTGCCAGCAGGGCCACGGGGGGCACTGAAGCTTTCTTT
CDR3: CASRATGGTEAFF
J: TRBJ1-1
size: NA
V: TRBV6-5
D: NA